This TCR beta chain was observed in a study of blood T cell repertoires in COVID-19 (dated by TCRdb to 2019 to 2021). Study-wide context: Samples covering the acute and convalescent phases of COVID-19 were provided by collaborators in the United States, Italy and Spain. The prospective study material was composed of cDNA or gDNA derived from T cells, B-cell-depleted T cells, or PBMCs. Where available, HLA class I and class II types were taken from metadata supplied by the sample provider and were not determined by assay-based typing. A de-identified subject ID, COVID-19 status, age in years and sex were almost always included in the sample metadata. The repertoires were released in a freely available public database intended as a resource for research on the immune response to SARS-CoV-2. Deeply sampled blood TCRbeta repertoires from subjects exposed to, actively infected with, or recovered from COVID-19 were included in the dataset. Samples came from the ongoing ImmuneRACE study (first 160 participants) plus 1,254 subjects from 6 global collaborators.

The investigation overall reported the following: Clinical and demographic metadata were provided uncurated, with the amount varying by source and participant.

The collaborating institutions used their own protocols to collect whole blood in K2EDTA tubes. Collaborator samples were shipped for TCRbeta analysis as frozen whole blood, isolated PBMCs, or DNA extracted from either sample type. TCRbeta CDR3 regions were amplified from genomic DNA using the immunoSEQ Assay, a bias-controlled multiplex PCR. On the authors' methods: Within the assay, amplification of reference gene primers was used to estimate how many nucleated cells each sample contained. To quantify the absolute abundance of each unique TCRbeta CDR3 rearrangement, sequence reads were collapsed and filtered. For each sample, productive Simpson clonality was calculated by taking the square root of Simpson's diversity index across productive rearrangements. Here the immuneACCESS table is served through TCRdb, limited to in-frame sequences with V and J called. Missing clones are a known gap in these copies; in checked studies unresolved V genes cover under half, and the rest lacks a known reason. V and J calls and clone size are as listed in that table; D and trimming were resolved from the DNA. This sample gives over 130,000 clones in total; 80% to 85% of them show up just once. Together, the top ten hold around 8% of the sample.

Of note for this clone: Its antigen remains undetermined. Qualities for individual bases were not recorded, and no much larger clone is one base off.

Based on the germline V gene (reference sequence), the CDR1 and CDR2 sequences are LGHDT and YNNKEL. Clipping removes 8 bases from V and 6 bases from J, with 17 as the unmatched junction base count. The CDR3 holds 16 amino acids from the cysteine to the phenylalanine. Only the CDR3 DNA is retained, 48 bases long and in frame from the first base. Material for sequencing was peripheral blood. This clonotype was obtained from a human donor in a cohort sampled during active COVID-19. Here the chain combines TRBV3-1 (or the pseudogene TRBV3-2) and TRBJ2-3; 7 central nucleotides agree with TRBD1. The CDR3 protein is CASSFDRAGVVDTQYF. In nucleotides, the sequence is TGTGCCAGCTCCTTCGACAGGGCCGGAGTAGTGGATACGCAGTATTTT.